A single sample gave rise to the 28 T cell receptor beta chains below, sequenced in a study of siplizumab effects on memory and regulatory T cells (dated by TCRdb to the late 2010s). Receptor libraries were prepared by the immunoSEQ multiplex PCR assay. In its TCRdb copy, this immuneACCESS table keeps in-frame sequences only and misses some clones. Where compared with another copy, unresolved V genes explain less than half of these, and the others have no known cause. Recorded for this sample are thousands of clones; approximately 70% of them occurred a single time. 48% of the sample is held by the ten biggest clonotypes. Specimen: effector memory CD8+ T cells sorted from blood. This specimen's cell subset or site label, interpreted: unstimulated CD8+ effector memory T cells. The receptors shown here come from a human donor in good health.

The chain uses TRBV5-4 and TRBJ1-1; D not certain. V was cut by 5 bases and J by 6 bases, with 17 bases left in between. This CDR3 has 14 residues. Looked up from germline, CDR1 is SGHNT and CDR2 is YYREEE (reference sequence). CDR3 residues: CASSKNTGIPEAFF. CDR3 DNA: TGTGCCAGCAGTAAAAATACCGGAATCCCTGAAGCTTTCTTT.

A single count supports this clone. The chain employs TRBV25-1 and TRBJ2-6, with D possibly called TRBD1 or TRBD2 (6 bases each). CDR3 length: 17 amino acids. V gave up 3 bases and J gave up 0 bases, with 12 bases separating them. Germline V gene sequence: CDR1 MGHDK, CDR2 SYGVNS. The CDR3 bases are TGTGCCAGCAGTGATGGGGGGCAAAACTCTGGGGCCAACGTCCTGACTTTC. Translation gives CASSDGGQNSGANVLTF.

The rearrangement joins TRBV19 to TRBJ1-3, with D hard to call. Trimming pared 1 base from V and 1 base from J, leaving 8 bases between. The germline CDR1 and CDR2 sequences are LNHDA and SQIVND (reference sequence). The CDR3 is made up of 15 amino acids. This CDR3 is CASSIVPASGNTIYF. DNA of the CDR3: TGTGCCAGTAGTATAGTTCCAGCATCTGGAAACACCATATATTTT.

This clone has a handful of counts. V and J are TRBV7-9 and TRBJ2-5; D is perhaps TRBD1 (6 bases). The ends were cut back, 0 bases at V and 5 bases at J, with 13 bases in the middle. The germline V gene encodes CDR1 SEHNR and CDR2 FQNEAQ (reference sequence). This CDR3 comprises 15 residues. The CDR3 protein is CASSLAAGERETQYF. DNA of the CDR3: TGTGCCAGCAGCTTAGCAGCAGGGGAGCGGGAGACCCAGTACTTC.

This chain links TRBV6-6 with TRBJ2-2; D is unclear. CDR1 and CDR2 (germline): MNHNY, SVGAGI (reference sequence). Between the trimmed V and J ends, which lost 2 bases and 1 base, there was a span of 8 bases. The CDR3 totals 15 residues. CDR3 residues: CASSYIAENTGELFF. CDR3 nucleotide sequence: TGTGCCAGCAGTTACATTGCGGAGAACACCGGGGAGCTGTTTTTT.

This chain connects TRBV7-9 to TRBJ2-2, with D perhaps assigned TRBD1 or TRBD2 (5 bases each). CDR3 size: 16 residues. Trimming stripped 5 bases from V and 4 bases from J, with 17 bases between. In germline, CDR1 is SEHNR, CDR2 FQNEAQ (reference sequence). CDR3 loop: CASSAYKRGGTGELFF. The CDR3, as DNA: TGTGCCAGCAGCGCGTACAAGAGGGGCGGCACCGGGGAGCTGTTTTTT.

This chain uses TRBV4-1 with TRBJ1-5, with a possible D match to TRBD1 (6 bases). CDR3 length equals 15 residues. The V end was cut by 4 bases, the J end by 7 bases, with 17 bases between. From germline, CDR1 is MGHRA and CDR2 YSYEKL. DNA for the CDR3: TGCGCCAGCAGCCCCGCCCAGGAACAGGGCCAGCCCCAGCATTTT. Its protein is CASSPAQEQGQPQHF.

The chain is built from TRBV29-1 and TRBJ2-6; D uncertain. Germline CDR1 SQVTM, CDR2 ANQGSEA. With 1 base removed from V and 0 bases from J, the gap between germline ends came to 13 bases. This CDR3 contains 17 residues. CDR3 in amino acids: CSVEVAANSSGANVLTF. The CDR3, as DNA: TGCAGCGTTGAAGTCGCGGCAAATAGCTCTGGGGCCAACGTCCTGACTTTC.

The chain joins TRBV13 to TRBJ2-1; D is tentatively TRBD1 or TRBD2 (5 bases each). CDR3 length: 15 residues. The ends were cut back, 0 bases at V and 2 bases at J, with 8 bases in the middle. Germline CDR1 is PRHDT and CDR2 is FYEKMQ (reference sequence). In DNA form, the CDR3 reads TGTGCCAGCAGCTTAGGGCAGGGAGCCTACAATGAGCAGTTCTTC. Its translation is CASSLGQGAYNEQFF.

The genes are TRBV5-5 and TRBJ1-2; weak D call: TRBD1 (6 bases). V dropped 1 base and J dropped 3 bases, with 10 bases sitting between them. In germline, CDR1 is SGHKS, CDR2 YYEKEE (reference sequence). The CDR3 runs to 14 residues. CDR3 residues: CASSLLGGYYGYTF. The CDR3 nucleotides are TGTGCCAGCAGCTTGTTAGGGGGATACTATGGCTACACCTTC.

The chain carries TRBV10-3 and TRBJ1-2; 8 bases are a match to TRBD1. The CDR3 contains 14 residues. After removal of 10 bases from V and 2 bases from J, the junction contained 9 bases not matched to a gene. Germline V gives CDR1 ENHRY, CDR2 SYGVKD. The CDR3 nucleotides are TGTGCCACCAGGGAACAGGGGGTGAACTATGGCTACACCTTC. Translated: CATREQGVNYGYTF.

The genes are TRBV7-9 and TRBJ2-7; 10 bases are a match to TRBD2. The CDR3 length is 15 residues. Per the germline V gene, CDR1 is SEHNR and CDR2 is FQNEAQ (reference sequence). The V segment lost 2 bases and the J segment 3 bases; nucleotides outside the gene matches: 4. The CDR3 coding sequence is TGTGCCAGCAGCTTAAGGCCTAGCGGGAGCTACGAGCAGTACTTC. It encodes CASSLRPSGSYEQYF.

The chain joins TRBV6-4 to TRBJ2-2; D is perhaps TRBD1 or TRBD2 (5 bases each). Germline CDR1 and CDR2: MRHNA and SNTAGT. V dropped 2 bases and J dropped 6 bases, with 7 bases sitting between them. This CDR3 contains 13 residues. The CDR3 DNA reads as TGTGCCAGCAGTGACCGGGGCGCCGGGGAGCTGTTTTTT. Protein product: CASSDRGAGELFF.

The rearrangement links TRBV5-1 to TRBJ2-7; D may be TRBD2 (6 bases). Trimming pared 0 bases from V and 1 base from J, leaving 29 bases between. The CDR3 sequence is 21 residues long. Per the germline V gene, CDR1 is SGHRS and CDR2 is YFSETQ. The CDR3 loop is CASSLDRRNILTLRGSYEQYF. For the CDR3, the DNA is TGCGCCAGCAGCTTGGATAGACGGAACATCCTCACCCTACGGGGGTCCTACGAGCAGTACTTC.

The rearrangement joins TRBV7-2 to TRBJ1-3; no clear D gene. This CDR3 has 16 amino acids. V was clipped by 1 base and J by 1 base, with 11 bases between them. Germline CDR1 is SGHTA and CDR2 is FQGNSA. The DNA of the CDR3 is TGTGCCAGCAGCTTAGGGTTCCAAGGTTCTGGAAACACCATATATTTT. This encodes CASSLGFQGSGNTIYF.

The chain combines TRBV5-1 with TRBJ2-1; 7 nucleotides match TRBD2. V gave up 5 bases and J gave up 8 bases; unmatched junction bases: 10. Germline-derived CDR1 and CDR2 are SGHRS and YFSETQ. This CDR3 is 14 amino acids long. The CDR3 sequence is CASRLTGLPHEQFF. CDR3 DNA sequence: TGCGCCAGCAGACTTACGGGACTACCCCATGAGCAGTTCTTC.

The V call is TRBV11-2, the J call TRBJ2-7, with TRBD2 matching over 9 bases. CDR1 and CDR2 from the germline V gene are SGHAT and FQNNGV. This CDR3 has 16 amino acids. Trimming took 1 base from V and 6 from J; bases not matched to a gene: 10. CDR3 loop: CASSLGLAGVLGEQYF. The CDR3 DNA is TGTGCCAGCAGCTTAGGCTTAGCGGGAGTGCTTGGCGAGCAGTACTTC.

This chain links TRBV7-9 with TRBJ2-3; D unclear. The germline gives CDR1 SEHNR, CDR2 FQNEAQ (reference sequence). V was shortened by 5 bases and J by 0 bases, with 9 bases between the two germline ends. This CDR3 comprises 14 residues. The CDR3 loop is CASSIPSSTDTQYF. In nucleotides, the CDR3 is TGTGCCAGCAGCATCCCCTCTAGCACAGATACGCAGTATTTT.

This clone was observed a few times. J is TRBJ2-1 and V is TRBV6-5; 9 bases align to TRBD2. The CDR3 has 15 amino acids. The germline V gene encodes CDR1 MNHEY and CDR2 SVGAGI. V was pared by 0 bases and J by 5 bases, with 2 bases of the junction left unmatched. The CDR3 spells CASSYSTSGHNEQFF. The DNA for the CDR3 is TGTGCCAGCAGTTACTCGACTAGCGGACACAATGAGCAGTTCTTC.

The chain has TRBV5-4 and TRBJ2-7; 9 bases map to TRBD2. CDR3 length: 16 amino acids. Per the germline V gene, CDR1 is SGHNT and CDR2 is YYREEE (reference sequence). J lost 1 base, V lost 7 bases, and 12 bases had no gene match. The CDR3 nucleotides read TGTGCCAGCGGCCAGGCAGCGGGAGGTGGATCCTACGAGCAGTACTTC. Translating it yields CASGQAAGGGSYEQYF.

The J gene is TRBJ2-7, the V gene TRBV28; D remains unclear. Germline V gene sequence: CDR1 MDHEN, CDR2 SYDVKM. V dropped 2 bases and J dropped 5 bases, with 10 bases sitting between them. There are 13 residues in the CDR3. In nucleotides, the CDR3 is TGTGCCAGCAGTTTAACTGACATTCACGAGCAGTACTTC. Its translation: CASSLTDIHEQYF.

The table lists this clone with a count of one. Distinct nucleotide sequences in the sample also encode this CDR3. The V call is TRBV9, the J call TRBJ2-5; D not certain. Germline-derived CDR1 and CDR2 are SGDLS and YYNGEE. Trimming pared 1 base from V and 4 bases from J, leaving 2 bases between. The CDR3 is 11 residues long. The CDR3: CASSVPETQYF. CDR3 DNA: TGTGCCAGCAGCGTACCAGAGACCCAGTACTTC.

The V call is TRBV29-1, the J call TRBJ1-1; no firm D call. This CDR3 region has 13 residues. Trimming cost V 3 bases and J 2 bases, with 10 bases left between them. The germline V gene encodes CDR1 SQVTM and CDR2 ANQGSEA. CDR3 in DNA: TGCAGCGTTGACAGGAACCCCAACACTGAAGCTTTCTTT. This encodes CSVDRNPNTEAFF.

The J gene is TRBJ2-5, the V gene TRBV7-8; a possible D gene is TRBD2 (6 bases). V lost 1 base and J 5 bases, leaving 8 bases between the germline ends. CDR1 and CDR2 from the germline V gene are SGHVS and FQNEAQ. The CDR3 length is 13 residues. For the CDR3, the DNA is TGTGCCAGCAGCTTAGGGAGCGGGGAGACCCAGTACTTC. Translated, it gives CASSLGSGETQYF.

CDR3 sequence (DNA): TGTGCCAGCAGTTTACAGGGAGGACAGAACATTCAGTACTTC. Translation: CASSLQGGQNIQYF. The genes are TRBV28 and TRBJ2-4; perhaps D is TRBD1 or TRBD2 (6 bases each). With 2 bases removed from V and 7 bases from J, the gap between germline ends came to 12 bases. There are 14 residues in the CDR3. CDR1 is MDHEN, CDR2 SYDVKM, per germline.

Within the sample, this clone is large. This rearrangement joins TRBV4-2 to TRBJ2-7, with 12 bases identical to TRBD2. The CDR3 is 17 amino acids. Germline V CDR1 and CDR2: LGHNA, YNFKEQ. The V gene end was trimmed by 3 bases and the J gene end by 5 bases; junction bases not matched to a gene: 11. The CDR3 coding sequence is TGTGCCAGCAGCCAGGACACCCTAGCGGGAGGGATCAACGAGCAGTACTTC. This translates into CASSQDTLAGGINEQYF.

The chain is built from TRBV11-3 and TRBJ2-5; D might be TRBD1 or TRBD2, each matching 5 bases. V lost 5 bases to trimming and J lost 2 bases, with 15 bases between them. In germline, CDR1 is SGHNT, CDR2 YENEEA. The CDR3 sequence is 15 residues long. CDR3: CASSPKGDAQETQYF. The CDR3 DNA reads as TGTGCCAGCAGCCCCAAAGGGGACGCACAAGAGACCCAGTACTTC.

The chain has TRBV7-8 and TRBJ2-7; 7 bases map to TRBD2. In germline, CDR1 is SGHVS, CDR2 FQNEAQ. The CDR3 is 15 residues long. V gave up 2 bases and J gave up 6 bases; unmatched junction bases: 10. In DNA form, the CDR3 reads TGTGCCAGCAGCTTACTTGAGGGACTAAACGGCGAGCAGTACTTC. Its protein is CASSLLEGLNGEQYF. The whole variable domain, remainder taken from reference TRBV7-8 and TRBJ2-7, is GAGVSQSPRYKVAKRGQDVALRCDPISGHVSLFWYQQALGQGPEFLTYFQNEAQLDKSGLPSDRFFAERPEGSVSTLKIQRTQQEDSAVYLCASSLLEGLNGEQYFGPGTRLTVT.